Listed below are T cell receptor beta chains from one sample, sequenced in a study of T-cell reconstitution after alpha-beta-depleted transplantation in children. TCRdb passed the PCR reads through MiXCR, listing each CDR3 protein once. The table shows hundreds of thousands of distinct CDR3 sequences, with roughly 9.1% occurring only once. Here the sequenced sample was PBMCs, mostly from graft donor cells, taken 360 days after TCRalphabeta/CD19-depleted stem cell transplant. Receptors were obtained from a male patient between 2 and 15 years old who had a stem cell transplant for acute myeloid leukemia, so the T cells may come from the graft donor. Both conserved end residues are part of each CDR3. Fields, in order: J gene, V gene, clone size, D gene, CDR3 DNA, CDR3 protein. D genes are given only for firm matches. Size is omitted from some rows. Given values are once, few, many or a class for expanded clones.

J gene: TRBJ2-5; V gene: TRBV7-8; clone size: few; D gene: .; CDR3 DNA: TGTGCCAGCAGCTTAACTCCCACCCGAGGACGGGGACAAGAGACCCAGTACTTC; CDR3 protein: CASSLTPTRGRGQETQYF
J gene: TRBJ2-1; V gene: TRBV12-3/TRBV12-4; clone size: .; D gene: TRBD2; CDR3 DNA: TGTGCCAGCAGTCTTGGACTAGCGGGCCGTATGATCTACAATGAGCAGTTCTTC; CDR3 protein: CASSLGLAGRMIYNEQFF
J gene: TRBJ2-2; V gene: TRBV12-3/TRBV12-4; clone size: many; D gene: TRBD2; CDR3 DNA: TGTGCCAGCAGTTTAGCGCGACTAGCGGGAGGAGACACCGGGGAGCTGTTTTTT; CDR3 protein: CASSLARLAGGDTGELFF
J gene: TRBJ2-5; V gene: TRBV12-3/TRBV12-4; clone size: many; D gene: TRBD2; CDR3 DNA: TGTGCCAGCAGTTGGGGTAGCGGGGCTCAAGAGACCCAGTACTTC; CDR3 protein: CASSWGSGAQETQYF
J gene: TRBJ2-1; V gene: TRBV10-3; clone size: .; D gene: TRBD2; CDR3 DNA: TGTGCCATCAGTGAAAGCGGGAGTTCTGACAATGAGCAGTTCTTC; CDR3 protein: CAISESGSSDNEQFF
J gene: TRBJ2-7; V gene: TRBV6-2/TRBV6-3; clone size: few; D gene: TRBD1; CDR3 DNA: TGTGCCAGCAGTTACCCCTCTCCGGACAGGGCCCTCTACGAGCAGTACTTC; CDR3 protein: CASSYPSPDRALYEQYF
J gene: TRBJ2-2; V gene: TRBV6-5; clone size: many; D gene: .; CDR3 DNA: TGTGCCAGCAGTTACGCTCAGGGCAACACCGGGGAGCTGTTTTTT; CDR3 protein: CASSYAQGNTGELFF
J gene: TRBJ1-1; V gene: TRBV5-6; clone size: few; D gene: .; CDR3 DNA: TGTGCCAGCAGCTCGAGGGATCGGGCTTTCTTT; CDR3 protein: CASSSRDRAFF
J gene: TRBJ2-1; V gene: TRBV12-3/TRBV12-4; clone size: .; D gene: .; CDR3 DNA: TGTGCCAGCAGCCCTAGGGATGAGCAGTTCTTC; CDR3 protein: CASSPRDEQFF
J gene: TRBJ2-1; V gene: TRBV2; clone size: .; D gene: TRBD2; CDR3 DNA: TGTGCCAGCAGTGAAGTTCGACTAGCGGGAGGGAGTGAGCAGTTCTTC; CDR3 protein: CASSEVRLAGGSEQFF
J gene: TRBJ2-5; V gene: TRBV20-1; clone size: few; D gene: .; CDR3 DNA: TGCAGTGCTAGAGCCAGAGCTAACCGATTAGAGACCCAGTACTTC; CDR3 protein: CSARARANRLETQYF
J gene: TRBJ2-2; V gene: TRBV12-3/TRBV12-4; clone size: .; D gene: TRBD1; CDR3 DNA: TGTGCCAGCAGTTTGGTGGCAGGGGGCGCCGGGGAGCTGTTTTTT; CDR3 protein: CASSLVAGGAGELFF
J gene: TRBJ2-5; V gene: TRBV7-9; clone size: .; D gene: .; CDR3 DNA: TGTGCCAGCAGCTTCGGGGCCTCATACAGGGCCCAGACCCAGTACTTC; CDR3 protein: CASSFGASYRAQTQYF
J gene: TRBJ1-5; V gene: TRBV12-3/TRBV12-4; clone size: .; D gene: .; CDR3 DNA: TGTGCCAGCACCTTCGGGTCGCTCAATCAGCCCCAGCATTTT; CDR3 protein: CASTFGSLNQPQHF
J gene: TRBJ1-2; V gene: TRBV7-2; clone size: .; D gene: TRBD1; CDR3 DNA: TGTGCCAGCAGCACCACCGACGGATGGACAGGGAATAACTATGGCTACACCTTC; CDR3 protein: CASSTTDGWTGNNYGYTF
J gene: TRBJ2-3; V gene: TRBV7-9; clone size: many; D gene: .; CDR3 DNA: TGTGCCAGCAGCTTTCCCCGGGGCTCCGATACGCAGTATTTT; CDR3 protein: CASSFPRGSDTQYF
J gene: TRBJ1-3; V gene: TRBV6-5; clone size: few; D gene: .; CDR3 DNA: TGTGCCAGCAGTTACTCGAGGTCTTCTGGATCTGGAAACACCATATATTTT; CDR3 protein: CASSYSRSSGSGNTIYF
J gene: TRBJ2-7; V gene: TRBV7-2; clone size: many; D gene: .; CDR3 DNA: TGTGCCAGCAGCTACGCCGATTCATCCTACGAGCAGTACTTC; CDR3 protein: CASSYADSSYEQYF
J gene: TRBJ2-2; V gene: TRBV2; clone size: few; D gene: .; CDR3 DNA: TGTGCCAGTACCCCATTCGGGGTGGGGACCGGGGAGCTGTTTTTT; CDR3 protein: CASTPFGVGTGELFF
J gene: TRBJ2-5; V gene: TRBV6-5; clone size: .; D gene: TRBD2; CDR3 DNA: TGTGCCAGCAGTTACTCTGCGGGGGTGGAGGAGACCCAGTACTTC; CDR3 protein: CASSYSAGVEETQYF
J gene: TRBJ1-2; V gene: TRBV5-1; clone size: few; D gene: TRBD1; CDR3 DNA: TGCGCCGGCGGGACAGGACGAACCGCGTGGGGCTACACCTTC; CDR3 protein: CAGGTGRTAWGYTF
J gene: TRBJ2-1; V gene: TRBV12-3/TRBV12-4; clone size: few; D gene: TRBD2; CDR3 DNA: TGTGCCTCTACCGTAAGCGGGAATCATGAGCAGTTCTTC; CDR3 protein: CASTVSGNHEQFF
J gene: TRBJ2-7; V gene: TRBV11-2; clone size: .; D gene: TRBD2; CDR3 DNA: TGTGCCAGCAGCTTGAGGGTAGCGGGAGGCACCTACGAGCAGTACTTC; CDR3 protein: CASSLRVAGGTYEQYF
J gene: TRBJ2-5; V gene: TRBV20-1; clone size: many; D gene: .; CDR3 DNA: TGCAGTGCTGACCGGGACACCCTACAAGAGACCCAGTACTTC; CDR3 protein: CSADRDTLQETQYF
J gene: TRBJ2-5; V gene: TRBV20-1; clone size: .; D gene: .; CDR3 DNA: TGCAGTGCCCCGGCCCCGAGGGAGACCCAGTACTTC; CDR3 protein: CSAPAPRETQYF
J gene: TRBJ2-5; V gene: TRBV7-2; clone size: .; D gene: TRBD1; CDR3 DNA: TGTGCCAGCAGCTTTAGCCCGGGACAGGGGGCGCGAGAGACCCAGTACTTC; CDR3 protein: CASSFSPGQGARETQYF
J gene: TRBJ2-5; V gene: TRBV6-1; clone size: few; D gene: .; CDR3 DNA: TGTGCCAGCAGCCCGGGACTCCCAGGGGAGACCCAGTACTTC; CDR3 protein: CASSPGLPGETQYF
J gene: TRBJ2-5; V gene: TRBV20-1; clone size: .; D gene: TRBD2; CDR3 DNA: TGCAGTGCCGTTAGCGGGGCCGAGGAGACCCAGTACTTC; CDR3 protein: CSAVSGAEETQYF
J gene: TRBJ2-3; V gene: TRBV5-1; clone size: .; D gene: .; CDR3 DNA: TGCGCCAGCAGCCTCCTAGCAGCGGGCACAGATACGCAGTATTTT; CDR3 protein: CASSLLAAGTDTQYF
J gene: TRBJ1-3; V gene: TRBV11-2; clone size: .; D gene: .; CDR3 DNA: TGTGGCAGCAGCTTAGACAGGTTATCCTCTGGAAACACCATATATTTT; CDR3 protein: CGSSLDRLSSGNTIYF
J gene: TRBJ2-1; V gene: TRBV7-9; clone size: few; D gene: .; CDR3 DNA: TGTGCCAGCAGCTCCGGGACCCTCTCCTACAATGAGCAGTTCTTC; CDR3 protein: CASSSGTLSYNEQFF
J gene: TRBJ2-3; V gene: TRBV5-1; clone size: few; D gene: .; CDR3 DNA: TGCGCCAGCAGCACAACTCCGTCTAGCACAGATACGCAGTATTTT; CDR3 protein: CASSTTPSSTDTQYF
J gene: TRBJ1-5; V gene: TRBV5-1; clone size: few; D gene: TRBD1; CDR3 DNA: TGCGCCAGCAGCCCGGGACAGAGCAATCAGCCCCAGCATTTT; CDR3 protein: CASSPGQSNQPQHF
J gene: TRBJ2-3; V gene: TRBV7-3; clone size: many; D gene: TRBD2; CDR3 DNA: TGTGCCAGCAGCCCGGGACTAATTAGCACAGATACGCAGTATTTT; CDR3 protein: CASSPGLISTDTQYF
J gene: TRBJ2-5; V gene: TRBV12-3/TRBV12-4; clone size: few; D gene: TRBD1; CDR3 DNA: TGTGCCAGCAGTTTCTACAGGGGGCGCTCGGAGACCCAGTACTTC; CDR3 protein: CASSFYRGRSETQYF
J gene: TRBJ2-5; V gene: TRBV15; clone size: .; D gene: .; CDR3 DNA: TGTGCCACCAGCAGAGATCAGGGAAGCGGAGAGACCCAGTACTTC; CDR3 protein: CATSRDQGSGETQYF
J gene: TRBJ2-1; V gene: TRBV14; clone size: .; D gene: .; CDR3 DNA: TGTGCCAGCAGTCATCAAACTCCGTTCTCCTACAATGAGCAGTTCTTC; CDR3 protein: CASSHQTPFSYNEQFF
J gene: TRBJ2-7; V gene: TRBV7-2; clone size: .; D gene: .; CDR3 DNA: TGTGCCAGCAGCCGGGACCCCACCTACGAGCAGTACTTC; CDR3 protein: CASSRDPTYEQYF
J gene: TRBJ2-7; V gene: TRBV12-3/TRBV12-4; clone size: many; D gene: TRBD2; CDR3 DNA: TGTGCCAGCAGTTTAGGGCTAGCGGGGTCCTACGAGCAGTACTTC; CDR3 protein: CASSLGLAGSYEQYF
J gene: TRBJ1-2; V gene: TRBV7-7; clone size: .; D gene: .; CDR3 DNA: TGTAACATAGGGGGCTATGGCTACACCTTC; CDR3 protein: CNIGGYGYTF
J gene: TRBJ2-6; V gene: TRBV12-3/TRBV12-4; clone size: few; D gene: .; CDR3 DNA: TGTGCCAGCAGTTCAGGGATAGGGGCCAACGTCCTGACTTTC; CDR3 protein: CASSSGIGANVLTF
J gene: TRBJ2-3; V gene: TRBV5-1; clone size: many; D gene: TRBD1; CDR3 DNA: TGCGCCAGCAGCTTGCTGACAGGGGGTAGCACAGATACGCAGTATTTT; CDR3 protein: CASSLLTGGSTDTQYF
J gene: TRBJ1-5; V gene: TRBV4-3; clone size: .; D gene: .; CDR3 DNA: TGCGCCAGCAGCCAAGGGGCGAGTGGGGGGGGCAATCAGCCCCAGCATTTT; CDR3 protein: CASSQGASGGGNQPQHF
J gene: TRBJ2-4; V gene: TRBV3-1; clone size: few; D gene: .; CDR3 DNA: TGTGCCAGCAGCCAAGTAGTGGGAATAGCCAAAAACATTCAGTACTTC; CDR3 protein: CASSQVVGIAKNIQYF
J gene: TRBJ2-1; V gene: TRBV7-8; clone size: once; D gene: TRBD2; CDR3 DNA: TGTGCCAGCAGCCCACGGACTAGCGGGAGGGCCCCCAATGAGCAGTTCTTC; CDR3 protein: CASSPRTSGRAPNEQFF
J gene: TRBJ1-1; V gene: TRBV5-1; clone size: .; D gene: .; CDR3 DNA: TGCGCCAGCAGCTTGGGAAAGGCTAACACTGAAGCTTTCTTT; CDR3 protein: CASSLGKANTEAFF
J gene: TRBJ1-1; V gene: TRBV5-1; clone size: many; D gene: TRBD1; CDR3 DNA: TGCGCCAGCAGCTCAACAGGACAGGGCTTGAACACTGAAGCTTTCTTT; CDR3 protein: CASSSTGQGLNTEAFF
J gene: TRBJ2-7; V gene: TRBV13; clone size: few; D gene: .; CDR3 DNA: TGTGCCAGCAGCCTGTACGAGCAGTACTTC; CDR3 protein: CASSLYEQYF
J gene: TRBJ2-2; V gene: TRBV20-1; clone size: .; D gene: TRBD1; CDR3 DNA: TGCAGTGCTATAGGGGGCGGCAACACCGGGGAGCTGTTTTTT; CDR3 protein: CSAIGGGNTGELFF